One and the same sample provided the 29 T cell receptor beta chains below, sequenced in a study of T-cell memory formation after mild COVID-19. TCRdb fed the 5' RACE reads into MiXCR, producing one record per CDR3 protein. The data contain more than 100,000 distinct CDR3 sequences, about 5.9% of them singletons. Sequences were obtained from PBMCs or a T cell subset sorted from them (not recorded which). These receptors were collected from an adult woman who had mild COVID-19 (a few samples of this study predate the infection). Cell type and time point are not known.

The chain links TRBV18 to TRBJ2-3, with 8 bases identical to TRBD1. The length of the CDR3 is 15 residues. CDR1 KGHSH and CDR2 LQKENI come from the germline V gene. The V and J ends lost 2 bases and 3 bases, in that order; junction bases with no gene match: 4. The CDR3 sequence: CASSPATGGTDTQYF. In DNA, the CDR3 is TGTGCCAGCTCACCAGCCACAGGGGGGACAGATACGCAGTATTTT.

This rearrangement joins TRBV29-1 to TRBJ1-1; D is possibly TRBD1 (5 bases). The V gene's germline CDR1 is SQVTM and CDR2 ANQGSEA. The length of the CDR3 is 13 residues. The V end was cut by 5 bases, the J end by 1 base, with 11 bases between. The CDR3 nucleotides read TGCAGCGTTCCTCAAAGGGGGAACACTGAAGCTTTCTTT. It encodes CSVPQRGNTEAFF.

This clonotype appeared many times. The chain uses TRBV9 and TRBJ2-3, with a weak D call TRBD2 (5 bases). Germline CDR1 SGDLS, CDR2 YYNGEE. V lost 3 bases, J lost 0 bases, and 14 bases lay in between. This CDR3 region has 16 residues. The CDR3 DNA sequence: TGTGCCAGCAGCGCGGGGTGGGCTACTAGCACAGATACGCAGTATTTT. Amino acids: CASSAGWATSTDTQYF.

The J gene is TRBJ2-7, the V gene TRBV3-1, with TRBD1 matching 8 bases. V gave up 1 base and J gave up 2 bases; unmatched junction bases: 4. Germline CDR1 and CDR2: LGHDT and YNNKEL (reference sequence). CDR3 length: 15 residues. As DNA, the CDR3 is TGTGCCAGCAGCCAAGGGACAGGGCACACCTACGAGCAGTACTTC. This sequence encodes CASSQGTGHTYEQYF.

This clonotype was detected ten times or more. The chain uses TRBV6-6 and TRBJ2-7; 8 bases line up with TRBD1. CDR1 is MNHNY, CDR2 SVGAGI, per germline (reference sequence). J lost 5 bases, V lost 5 bases, and 5 bases had no gene match. This CDR3 spans 13 amino acids. The CDR3 region is CASSLQGAHEQYF. The DNA for the CDR3 is TGTGCCAGCAGTCTGCAGGGGGCCCACGAGCAGTACTTC.

There are many counts of this clonotype. This rearrangement joins TRBV7-8 to TRBJ1-4; 7 bases match TRBD1. The trim removed 1 base at V and 6 bases at J, leaving 2 bases unmatched. Germline loops: CDR1 SGHVS, CDR2 FQNEAQ. CDR3 length equals 14 residues. The CDR3 reads CASSLDRGDEKLFF. CDR3 in DNA: TGTGCCAGCAGCTTAGACAGGGGCGATGAAAAACTGTTTTTT.

This clonotype was detected a few times. The chain combines TRBV5-1 with TRBJ2-1, with 8 bases that match TRBD2. CDR3 size: 15 residues. V gave up 2 bases and J gave up 9 bases; unmatched junction bases: 10. Germline V gene sequence: CDR1 SGHRS, CDR2 YFSETQ. The chain's CDR3 is CASSLGAGESGEQFF. CDR3 bases: TGCGCCAGCAGCTTAGGAGCGGGAGAGTCGGGTGAGCAGTTCTTC. The whole variable domain, remainder taken from reference TRBV5-1 and TRBJ2-1, is KAGVTQTPRYLIKTRGQQVTLSCSPISGHRSVSWYQQTPGQGLQFLFEYFSETQRNKGNFPGRFSGRQFSNSRSEMNVSTLELGDSALYLCASSLGAGESGEQFFGPGTRLTVL.

This clonotype showed up many times. V gene TRBV7-9 combines with J gene TRBJ1-1; D remains unclear. Germline-derived CDR1 and CDR2 are SEHNR and FQNEAQ (reference sequence). V shed 5 bases and J shed 10 bases, with 11 bases lying between them. The CDR3 has 11 residues. CDR3 in amino acids: CASSPRRVAFF. The CDR3 bases are TGTGCCAGCAGCCCACGTAGAGTAGCTTTCTTT.

The chain recombines TRBV5-6 with TRBJ2-7; TRBD1 might be the D (5 bases). From germline, CDR1 is SGHDT and CDR2 YYEEEE. V lost 3 bases to trimming and J lost 0 bases, with 13 bases between them. This CDR3 comprises 15 residues. This CDR3 is CASSSIRGISYEQYF. The CDR3 DNA reads as TGTGCCAGCAGCTCGATTAGGGGTATCTCCTACGAGCAGTACTTC.

This clonotype turned up a few times. This chain joins TRBV6-6 and TRBJ1-1; no firm D call. V was trimmed by 0 bases and J by 0 bases, leaving 2 bases between them. Per the germline V gene, CDR1 is MNHNY and CDR2 is SVGAGI (reference sequence). The CDR3 consists of 13 residues. The CDR3, as DNA: TGTGCCAGCAGTTACTCGGTGAACACTGAAGCTTTCTTT. This encodes CASSYSVNTEAFF.

This clonotype was picked up a small number of times. The chain links TRBV7-8 to TRBJ2-7; D not resolved. Germline lookup yields CDR1 SGHVS and CDR2 FQNEAQ. The length of the CDR3 is 14 residues. Trimming left V 1 base short and J 0 bases short, with 7 bases between. The CDR3 DNA is TGTGCCAGCAGCTTAGTACAGAGCTCCTACGAGCAGTACTTC. Its translation is CASSLVQSSYEQYF.

This clonotype was detected only a few times. The chain is built from TRBV6-5 and TRBJ2-3; D not certain. Germline V gene lookup returns CDR1 MNHEY and CDR2 SVGAGI. CDR3 size: 11 residues. V lost 9 bases, J lost 0 bases, and 4 bases lay in between. CDR3 in DNA: TGTGCCAGAATCAGCACAGATACGCAGTATTTT. This encodes CARISTDTQYF.

The J gene is TRBJ2-5, the V gene TRBV7-2, with 9 bases matching TRBD1. The V and J ends lost 3 bases and 3 bases, in that order; junction bases with no gene match: 5. Germline lookup yields CDR1 SGHTA and CDR2 FQGNSA. This CDR3 is 15 amino acids long. CDR3 bases: TGTGCCAGCAGCTTCGACAGGGGGGCTGAAGAGACCCAGTACTTC. Translating gives CASSFDRGAEETQYF.

Ten or more counts support this clonotype. The chain combines TRBV12-3 or TRBV12-4 with TRBJ2-1; 7 bases line up with TRBD2. This CDR3 spans 14 amino acids. Unmatched junction bases numbered 4, after V lost 0 bases and J lost 8 bases. The CDR3 spells CASSLAGGRDEQFF. The CDR3 DNA is TGTGCCAGCAGTTTAGCGGGAGGGCGCGATGAGCAGTTCTTC.

This clonotype turned up a few times. V gene TRBV7-2 combines with J gene TRBJ2-7, with 7 bases aligning to TRBD1. V shed 4 bases, J shed 6 bases, and the junction held 12 bases outside the gene matches. This CDR3 region has 15 residues. The germline gives CDR1 SGHTA, CDR2 FQGNSA. CDR3 DNA sequence: TGTGCCAGCAGCTCGAGACAGGGCCAAATGTCCGAGCAGTACTTC. It translates to CASSSRQGQMSEQYF.

The chain carries TRBV6-1 and TRBJ2-7; D unclear. The V and J ends lost 6 bases and 6 bases respectively, with 12 bases between them. Germline CDR1 MNHNS, CDR2 SASEGT. This CDR3 is 12 amino acids long. The CDR3, as DNA: TGTGCCAGCAGAATGGATTGGGGCGAGCAGTACTTC. Translation: CASRMDWGEQYF.

This clonotype was seen at least ten times. The chain employs TRBV7-9 and TRBJ1-1; maybe TRBD1 (5 bases). V lost 7 bases and J lost 6, with 9 bases in between. The CDR3 is made up of 11 amino acids. Germline V gene lookup returns CDR1 SEHNR and CDR2 FQNEAQ (reference sequence). Here the CDR3 DNA reads TGTGCCAGCACTCAGACAGCTGAAGCTTTCTTT. It yields the protein CASTQTAEAFF.

This clonotype was detected only a few times. CDR3: CASSTAGSYEQYF. CDR3 nucleotide sequence: TGTGCCAGCAGCACCGCAGGGTCCTACGAGCAGTACTTC. V gene TRBV4-2 combines with J gene TRBJ2-7, with a tentative D call TRBD1 (5 bases). CDR1 is LGHNA and CDR2 is YNFKEQ in the germline V gene. The CDR3 runs to 13 residues. Trimming stripped 5 bases from V and 1 base from J, with 9 bases between.

This chain links TRBV29-1 with TRBJ2-5, with D perhaps matching TRBD1 (7 bases). V lost 7 bases and J 4 bases, leaving 19 bases between the germline ends. The CDR3 has 14 residues. Germline V gene lookup returns CDR1 SQVTM and CDR2 ANQGSEA. The CDR3 protein is CSGRIGGGGETQYF. DNA for the CDR3: TGCAGCGGTAGGATAGGAGGGGGCGGAGAGACCCAGTACTTC.

There are a few counts of this clonotype. The chain uses TRBV7-2 and TRBJ2-5; D gene unclear. Between the trimmed V and J ends, which lost 2 bases and 4 bases, there was a span of 17 bases. The CDR3 extends over 16 amino acids. Germline CDR1 and CDR2: SGHTA and FQGNSA. DNA for the CDR3: TGTGCCAGCAGCTTATGGGATACTGGCCCCCTAGAGACCCAGTACTTC. This encodes CASSLWDTGPLETQYF.

A few counts support this clonotype. This rearrangement joins TRBV12-3 or TRBV12-4 to TRBJ1-1, with D hard to call. The CDR3 length is 13 residues. The germline V and J ends were trimmed by 3 bases and 5 bases, with 10 bases remaining between them. As DNA, the CDR3 is TGTGCCAGCAGTTTGGGCATGGGGACTGAAGCTTTCTTT. This sequence encodes CASSLGMGTEAFF.

The CDR3 sequence is CASSTGTPNSYNEQFF. The CDR3 region has the DNA TGTGCCAGCAGTACCGGGACGCCGAACTCCTACAATGAGCAGTTCTTC. This chain links TRBV5-4 with TRBJ2-1; D may be TRBD1 or TRBD2 (5 bases each). Germline CDR1 and CDR2: SGHNT and YYREEE (reference sequence). The CDR3 length is 16 residues. Trimming took 5 bases from V and 0 from J, leaving 15 bases between them.

This clonotype was counted between two and nine times. The rearrangement joins TRBV12-3 or TRBV12-4 to TRBJ2-1; D ambiguous. V lost 1 base and J lost 5, with 12 bases in between. This CDR3 has 15 residues. The DNA of the CDR3 is TGTGCCAGCAGTTTAGACGACTCCCTTAACAATGAGCAGTTCTTC. It specifies CASSLDDSLNNEQFF.

The chain combines TRBV20-1 with TRBJ1-2; D is unresolved. The V gene lost 0 bases and the J gene lost 0 bases, with 14 bases spanning the gap. The CDR3 sequence is 16 residues long. Germline V gene sequence: CDR1 DFQATT, CDR2 SNEGSKA (reference sequence). CDR3 amino acids: CSARDAVTPSNYGYTF. CDR3 coding DNA: TGCAGTGCTAGAGATGCGGTGACACCATCTAACTATGGCTACACCTTC.

The table lists this clonotype with many counts. This chain uses TRBV27 with TRBJ2-3; TRBD2 matches 8 bases. The CDR3 spans 14 residues. Germline values: CDR1 MNHEY, CDR2 SMNVEV (reference sequence). With 2 bases clipped from V and 5 bases from J, the junction kept 3 bases outside the gene matches. As DNA, the CDR3 is TGTGCCAGCAGTTTAAACCTAGCGGGAGATACGCAGTATTTT. This translates into CASSLNLAGDTQYF.

The chain is built from TRBV25-1 and TRBJ1-2; D gene uncertain. CDR3 length: 14 amino acids. The V gene lost 1 base and the J gene lost 4 bases, with 10 bases spanning the gap. The V gene's germline CDR1 is MGHDK and CDR2 SYGVNS. DNA for the CDR3: TGTGCCAGCAGTGAATGGAAGGGATCCTATGGCTACACCTTC. Protein product: CASSEWKGSYGYTF.

This clonotype was counted between two and nine times. The gene calls are TRBV9 and TRBJ2-5, with TRBD2 matching 7 bases. From germline, CDR1 is SGDLS and CDR2 YYNGEE. This CDR3 region has 16 residues. With 2 bases clipped from V and 1 base from J, the junction kept 8 bases outside the gene matches. The CDR3: CASSVGLASGQETQYF. The CDR3 DNA follows: TGTGCCAGCAGCGTCGGACTCGCTAGCGGCCAAGAGACCCAGTACTTC.

The chain carries TRBV12-3 or TRBV12-4 and TRBJ1-1, with D unclear. V was clipped by 3 bases and J by 4 bases, with 9 bases between them. The CDR3 runs 13 residues. The CDR3 sequence: CASSFSRPTEAFF. The CDR3 DNA follows: TGTGCCAGCAGTTTTAGCCGACCCACTGAAGCTTTCTTT.

This clonotype was counted ten times or more. J is TRBJ2-5 and V is TRBV10-3, with D possibly TRBD2 on 5 matching bases. CDR1 is ENHRY, CDR2 SYGVKD, per germline. V lost 3 bases and J 8 bases, leaving 25 bases between the germline ends. This CDR3 contains 17 residues. The chain's CDR3 is CAISEGMGIATRGTQYF. The CDR3 DNA follows: TGTGCCATCAGTGAAGGGATGGGGATAGCGACCCGTGGAACCCAGTACTTC.